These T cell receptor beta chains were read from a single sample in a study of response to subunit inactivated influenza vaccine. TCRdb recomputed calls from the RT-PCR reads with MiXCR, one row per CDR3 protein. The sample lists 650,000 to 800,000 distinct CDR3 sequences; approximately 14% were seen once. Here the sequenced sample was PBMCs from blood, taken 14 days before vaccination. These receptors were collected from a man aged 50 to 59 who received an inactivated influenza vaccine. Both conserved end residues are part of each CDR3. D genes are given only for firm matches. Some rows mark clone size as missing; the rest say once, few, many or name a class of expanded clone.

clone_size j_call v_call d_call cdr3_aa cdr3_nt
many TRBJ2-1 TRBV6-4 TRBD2 CASSPLAGEGNEQFF TGTGCCAGCAGTCCACTAGCGGGAGAGGGAAATGAGCAGTTCTTC
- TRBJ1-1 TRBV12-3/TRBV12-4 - CASSSTGSEAFF TGTGCCAGCAGTTCCACAGGGTCTGAAGCTTTCTTT
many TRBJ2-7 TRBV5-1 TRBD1 CASSLDPGQSYEQYF TGCGCCAGCAGCTTAGACCCGGGACAGTCCTACGAGCAGTACTTC
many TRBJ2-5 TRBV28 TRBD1 CASSFLPAGGSQETQYF TGTGCCAGCAGTTTTCTCCCCGCAGGGGGCTCCCAAGAGACCCAGTACTTC
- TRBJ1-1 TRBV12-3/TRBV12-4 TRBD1 CASRKPGQGLMNTEAFF TGTGCCAGCCGCAAACCGGGACAGGGACTGATGAACACTGAAGCTTTCTTT
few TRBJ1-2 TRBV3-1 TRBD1 CASSQPGQAYYGYTF TGTGCCAGCAGCCAACCGGGACAGGCCTACTATGGCTACACCTTC
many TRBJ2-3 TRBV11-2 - CASSLEGRTDTQYF TGTGCCAGCAGCTTAGAGGGCCGCACAGATACGCAGTATTTT
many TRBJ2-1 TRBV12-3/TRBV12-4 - CASSLSGGSYNEQFF TGTGCCAGCAGTTTAAGTGGTGGCTCCTACAATGAGCAGTTCTTC
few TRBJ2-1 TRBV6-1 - CASSPQGFEGNEQFF TGTGCCAGCAGTCCCCAGGGGTTTGAGGGCAATGAGCAGTTCTTC
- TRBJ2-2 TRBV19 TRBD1 CASSTWTGPNTGELFF TGTGCCAGTAGTACGTGGACAGGACCGAACACCGGGGAGCTGTTTTTT
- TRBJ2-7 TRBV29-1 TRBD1 CSVVTGGGYEQYF TGCAGCGTTGTGACAGGGGGCGGCTACGAGCAGTACTTC
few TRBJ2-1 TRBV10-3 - CAISESLEGHYNEQFF TGTGCCATCAGTGAGTCGTTGGAGGGCCACTACAATGAGCAGTTCTTC
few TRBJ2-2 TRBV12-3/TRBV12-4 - CASSWVNGELFF TGTGCCAGCAGCTGGGTTAACGGGGAGCTGTTTTTT
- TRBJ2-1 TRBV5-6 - CASSLANGAVSYNEQFF TGTGCCAGCAGCTTGGCCAACGGTGCTGTCTCCTACAATGAGCAGTTCTTC
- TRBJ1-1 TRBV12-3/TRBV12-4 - CASTQHMGTEAFF TGTGCCAGCACCCAGCATATGGGGACTGAAGCTTTCTTT
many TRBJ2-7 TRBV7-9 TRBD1 CASGTGEYYEQYF TGTGCCAGCGGGACAGGGGAATACTACGAGCAGTACTTC
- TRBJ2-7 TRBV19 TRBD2 CASSGAGLDYEQYF TGTGCCAGTAGTGGAGCGGGACTTGACTACGAGCAGTACTTC